This TCR beta chain was profiled in a study of T cells in Graves' hyperthyroidism and ophthalmopathy. The CDR3 consists of 14 residues. V trimming: 6 bases; J trimming: 5 bases; junction bases outside the gene matches: 7. Germline V CDR1 and CDR2: SGHVS, FNYEAQ. Each diagnosis was grounded in clinical symptoms, serum thyroxine and TRAb, thyroid ultrasound, and orbital computed tomography. The authors took PBMCs from 7.5 to 10 ml fresh peripheral blood. The source material, RNA transcripts, was used to amplify TCR beta CDR3 regions. HTBI primers drove first-round RT-PCR of the TCR CDR3. MiXCR was run by TCRdb on the multiplex PCR reads, yielding one entry per CDR3 protein. Altogether more than 300,000 distinct CDR3 sequences are present, less than 20% being singletons, with the ten largest covering 40%.

The chain links TRBV7-6 to TRBJ2-7, with 10 bases lining up with TRBD1. This TCR came from a young man with Graves' ophthalmopathy. Sequences were obtained from blood. This CDR3 reads CASSSGTGANEQYF. The CDR3 DNA reads TGTGCCAGCAGTTCCGGGACAGGGGCCAACGAGCAGTACTTC.